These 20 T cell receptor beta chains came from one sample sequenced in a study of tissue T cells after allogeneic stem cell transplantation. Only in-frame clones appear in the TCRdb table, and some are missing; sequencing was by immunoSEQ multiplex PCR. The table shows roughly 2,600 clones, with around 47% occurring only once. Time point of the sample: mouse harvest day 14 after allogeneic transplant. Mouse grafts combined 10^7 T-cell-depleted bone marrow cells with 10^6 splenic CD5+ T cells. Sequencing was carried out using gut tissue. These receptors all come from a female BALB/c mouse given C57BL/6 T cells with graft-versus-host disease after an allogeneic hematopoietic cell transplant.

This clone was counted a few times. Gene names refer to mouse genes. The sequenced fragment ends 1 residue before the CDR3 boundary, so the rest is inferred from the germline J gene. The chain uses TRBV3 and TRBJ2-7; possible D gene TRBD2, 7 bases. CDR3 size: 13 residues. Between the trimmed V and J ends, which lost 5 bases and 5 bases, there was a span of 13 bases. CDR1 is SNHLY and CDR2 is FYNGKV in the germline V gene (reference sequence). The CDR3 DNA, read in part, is TGTGCCAGCAGCGTTAGAGGGGGGGATGAACAGTAC. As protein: CASSVRGGDEQY. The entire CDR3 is CASSVRGGDEQYF.

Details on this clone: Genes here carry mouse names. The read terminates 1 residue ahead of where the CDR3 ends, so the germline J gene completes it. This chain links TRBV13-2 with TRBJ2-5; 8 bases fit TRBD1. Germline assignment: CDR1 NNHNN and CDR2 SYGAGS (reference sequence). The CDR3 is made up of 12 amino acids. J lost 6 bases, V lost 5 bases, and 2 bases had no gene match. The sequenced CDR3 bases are TGTGCCAGCGGCCAGGGGGCGGACACCCAGTAC. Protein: CASGQGADTQY. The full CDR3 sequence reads CASGQGADTQYF.

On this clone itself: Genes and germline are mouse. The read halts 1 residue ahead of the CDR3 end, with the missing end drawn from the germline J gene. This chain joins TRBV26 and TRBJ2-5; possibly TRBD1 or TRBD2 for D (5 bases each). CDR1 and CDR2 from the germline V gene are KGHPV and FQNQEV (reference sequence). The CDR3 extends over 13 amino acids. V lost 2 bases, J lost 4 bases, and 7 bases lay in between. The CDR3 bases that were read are TGTGCCAGCAGTCTGGGGGGAAAAGACACCCAGTAC. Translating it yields CASSLGGKDTQY. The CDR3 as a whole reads CASSLGGKDTQYF.

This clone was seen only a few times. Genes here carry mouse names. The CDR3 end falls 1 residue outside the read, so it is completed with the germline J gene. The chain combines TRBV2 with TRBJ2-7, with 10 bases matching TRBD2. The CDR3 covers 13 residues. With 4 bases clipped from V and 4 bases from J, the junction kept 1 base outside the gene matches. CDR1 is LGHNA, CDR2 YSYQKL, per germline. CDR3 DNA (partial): TGTGCCAGCAGCCGGGACTGGGGTTATGAACAGTAC. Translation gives CASSRDWGYEQY. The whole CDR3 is CASSRDWGYEQYF.

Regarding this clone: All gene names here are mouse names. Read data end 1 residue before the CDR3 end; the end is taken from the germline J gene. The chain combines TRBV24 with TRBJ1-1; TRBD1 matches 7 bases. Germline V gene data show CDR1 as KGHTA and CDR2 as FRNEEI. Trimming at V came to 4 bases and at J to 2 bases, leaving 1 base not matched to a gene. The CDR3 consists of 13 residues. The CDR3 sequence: CASSHRGNTEVFF. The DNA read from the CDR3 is TGTGCCAGCAGTCACAGGGGCAACACAGAAGTCTTC.

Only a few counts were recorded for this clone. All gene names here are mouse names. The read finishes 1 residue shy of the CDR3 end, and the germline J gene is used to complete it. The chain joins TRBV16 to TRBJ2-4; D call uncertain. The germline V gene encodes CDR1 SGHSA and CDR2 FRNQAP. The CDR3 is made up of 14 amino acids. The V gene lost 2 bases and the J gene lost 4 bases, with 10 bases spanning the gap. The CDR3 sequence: CASSLREGENTLYF. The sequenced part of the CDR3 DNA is TGTGCAAGCAGCTTAAGGGAGGGAGAAAACACCTTGTAC. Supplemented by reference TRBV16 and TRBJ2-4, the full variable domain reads NAGVIQTPRHKVTGKGQEATLWCEPISGHSAVFWYRQTIVQGLEFLTYFRNQAPIDDSGMPKERFSAQMPNQSHSTLKIQSTQPQDSAVYLCASSLREGENTLYFGAGTRLSVL.

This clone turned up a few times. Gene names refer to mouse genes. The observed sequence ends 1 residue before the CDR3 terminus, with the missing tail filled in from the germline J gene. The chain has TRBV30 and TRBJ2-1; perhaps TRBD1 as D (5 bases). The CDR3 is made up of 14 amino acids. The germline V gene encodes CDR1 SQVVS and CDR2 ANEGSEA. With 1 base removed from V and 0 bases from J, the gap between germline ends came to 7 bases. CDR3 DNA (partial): TGTAGTTCTAGAGGACAGAATAACTATGCTGAGCAGTTC. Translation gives CSSRGQNNYAEQF. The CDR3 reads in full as CSSRGQNNYAEQFF.

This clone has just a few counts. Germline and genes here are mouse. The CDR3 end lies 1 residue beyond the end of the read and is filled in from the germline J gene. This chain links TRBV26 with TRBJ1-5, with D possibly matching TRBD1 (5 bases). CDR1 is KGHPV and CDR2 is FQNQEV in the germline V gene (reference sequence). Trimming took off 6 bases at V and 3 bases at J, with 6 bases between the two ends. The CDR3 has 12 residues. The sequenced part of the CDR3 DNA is TGTGCCAGCAGGGACATCAACCAGGCTCCGCTT. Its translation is CASRDINQAPL. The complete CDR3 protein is CASRDINQAPLF.

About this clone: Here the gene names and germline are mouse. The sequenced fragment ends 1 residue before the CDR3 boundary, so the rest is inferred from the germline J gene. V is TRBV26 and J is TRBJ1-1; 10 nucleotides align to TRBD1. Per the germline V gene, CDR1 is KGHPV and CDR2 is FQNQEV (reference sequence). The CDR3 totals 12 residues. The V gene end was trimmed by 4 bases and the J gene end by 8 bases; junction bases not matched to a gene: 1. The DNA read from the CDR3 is TGTGCCAGCAGTCAGGGACAGGGGGAAGTCTTC. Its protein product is CASSQGQGEVF. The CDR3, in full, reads CASSQGQGEVFF.

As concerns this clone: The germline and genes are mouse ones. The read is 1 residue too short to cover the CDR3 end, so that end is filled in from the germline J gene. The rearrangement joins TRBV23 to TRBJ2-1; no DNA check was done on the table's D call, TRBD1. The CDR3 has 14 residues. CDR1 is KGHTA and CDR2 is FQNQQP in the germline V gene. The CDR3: CSSSRTGNYAEQFF. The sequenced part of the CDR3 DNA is TGCTCCAGCAGTCGGACAGGGAACTATGCTGAGCAGTTC. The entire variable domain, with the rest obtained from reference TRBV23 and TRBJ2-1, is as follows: DAAVTQKPRYLIKMKGQEAEMKCIPEKGHTAVFWYQQKQSKELKFLIYFQNQQPLDQIDMVKERFSAVCPSSSLCSLGIRTCEAEDSALYLCSSSRTGNYAEQFFGPGTRLTVL.

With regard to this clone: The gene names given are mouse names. CDR3 DNA (partial): TGTGCCAGCAGTTACATGAATTCTGGAAATACGCTCTAT. It encodes CASSYMNSGNTLY. The full CDR3 sequence reads CASSYMNSGNTLYF. The rearrangement joins TRBV26 to TRBJ1-3, with D unclear. The CDR3 end falls 1 residue outside the read, so it is completed with the germline J gene. CDR1 and CDR2 (germline): KGHPV, FQNQEV (reference sequence). This CDR3 comprises 14 residues. Trimming shortened V by 5 bases and J by 0 bases, and 8 bases separated the two germline ends.

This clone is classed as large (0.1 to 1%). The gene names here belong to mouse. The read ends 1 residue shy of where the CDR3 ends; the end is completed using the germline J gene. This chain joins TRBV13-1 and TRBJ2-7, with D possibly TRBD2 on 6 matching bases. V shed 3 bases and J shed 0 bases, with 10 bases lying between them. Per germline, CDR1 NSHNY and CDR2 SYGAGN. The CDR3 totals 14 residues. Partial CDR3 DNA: TGTGCCAGCAGTGCCTACTGGGTCTCCTATGAACAGTAC. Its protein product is CASSAYWVSYEQY. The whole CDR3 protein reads CASSAYWVSYEQYF.

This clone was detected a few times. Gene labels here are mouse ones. The CDR3 DNA, read in part, is TGTGCCAGCAGTCTGTGGGACTATGAACAGTAC. This translates into CASSLWDYEQY. In full, the CDR3 reads CASSLWDYEQYF. V is TRBV26 and J is TRBJ2-7; D remains ambiguous. The read is 1 residue too short to cover the CDR3 end, so that end is filled in from the germline J gene. This CDR3 spans 12 amino acids. V gave up 1 base and J gave up 3 bases, with 4 bases separating them. The germline gives CDR1 KGHPV, CDR2 FQNQEV (reference sequence).

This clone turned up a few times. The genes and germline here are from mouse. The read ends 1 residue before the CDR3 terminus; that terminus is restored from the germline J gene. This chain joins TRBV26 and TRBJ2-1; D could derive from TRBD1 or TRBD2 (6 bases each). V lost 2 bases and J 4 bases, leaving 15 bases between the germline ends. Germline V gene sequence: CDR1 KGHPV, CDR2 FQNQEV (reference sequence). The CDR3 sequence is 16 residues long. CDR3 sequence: CASSLAGARGYAEQFF. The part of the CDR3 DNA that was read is TGTGCCAGCAGTCTGGCGGGGGCGCGGGGGTATGCTGAGCAGTTC.

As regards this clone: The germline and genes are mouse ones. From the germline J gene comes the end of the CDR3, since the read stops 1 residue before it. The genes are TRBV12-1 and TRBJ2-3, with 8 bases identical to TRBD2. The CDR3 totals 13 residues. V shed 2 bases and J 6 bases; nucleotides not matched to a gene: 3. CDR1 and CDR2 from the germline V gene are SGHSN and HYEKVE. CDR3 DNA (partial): TGTGCCAGCTCTCGTACTGGGGGCGAAACGCTGTAT. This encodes CASSRTGGETLY. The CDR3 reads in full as CASSRTGGETLYF.

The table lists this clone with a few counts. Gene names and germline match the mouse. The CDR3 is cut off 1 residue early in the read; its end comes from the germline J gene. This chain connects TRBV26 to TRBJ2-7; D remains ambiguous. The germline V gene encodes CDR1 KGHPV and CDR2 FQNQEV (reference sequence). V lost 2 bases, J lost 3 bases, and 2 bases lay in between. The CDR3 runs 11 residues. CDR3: CASSLLYEQYF. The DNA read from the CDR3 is TGTGCCAGCAGTCTGCTCTATGAACAGTAC.

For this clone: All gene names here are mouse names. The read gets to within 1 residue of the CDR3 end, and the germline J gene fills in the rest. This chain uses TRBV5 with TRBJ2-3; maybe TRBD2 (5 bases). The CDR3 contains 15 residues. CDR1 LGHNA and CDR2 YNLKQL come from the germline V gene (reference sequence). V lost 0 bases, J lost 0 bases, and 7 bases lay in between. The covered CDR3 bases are TGTGCCAGCAGCCAAGACTGGGCTAGTGCAGAAACGCTGTAT. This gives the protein CASSQDWASAETLY. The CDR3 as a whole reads CASSQDWASAETLYF.

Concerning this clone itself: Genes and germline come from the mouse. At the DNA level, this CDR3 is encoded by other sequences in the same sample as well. The sequenced CDR3 bases are TGTGCCACCGAAGGGGTTTATGACCAGTAC. Amino acid sequence: CATEGVYDQY. The full CDR3 protein reads CATEGVYDQYF. This rearrangement joins TRBV13-3 to TRBJ2-5; D may be TRBD1 (5 bases). The read ends 1 residue before the CDR3 terminus; that terminus is restored from the germline J gene. This CDR3 has 11 amino acids. CDR1 NNHDY and CDR2 SYVADS come from the germline V gene. Trimming left V 9 bases short and J 11 bases short, with 16 bases between.

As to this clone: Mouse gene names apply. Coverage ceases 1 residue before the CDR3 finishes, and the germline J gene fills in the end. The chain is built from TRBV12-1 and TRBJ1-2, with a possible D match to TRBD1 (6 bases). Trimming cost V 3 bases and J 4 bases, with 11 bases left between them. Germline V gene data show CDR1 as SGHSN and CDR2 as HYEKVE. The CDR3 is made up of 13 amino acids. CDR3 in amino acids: CASSYRDGSDYTF. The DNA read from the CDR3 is TGTGCCAGCTCTTACAGGGACGGCTCCGACTACACC.

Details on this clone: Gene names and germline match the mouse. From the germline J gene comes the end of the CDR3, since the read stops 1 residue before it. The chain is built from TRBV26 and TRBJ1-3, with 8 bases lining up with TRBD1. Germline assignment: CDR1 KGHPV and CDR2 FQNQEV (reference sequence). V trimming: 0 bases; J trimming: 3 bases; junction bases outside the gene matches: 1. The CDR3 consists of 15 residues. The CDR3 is CASSLSGTGGNTLYF. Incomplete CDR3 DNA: TGTGCCAGCAGTCTGTCCGGGACAGGTGGAAATACGCTCTAT.